This T cell receptor (beta chain) appears in the sequencing data of a study of blood T cells in healthy people across ages. Broader study findings: Donor CMV infection status was unknown, possibly confounding age-related changes in expanded clonotypes. Per-million-T-cell TCR beta diversity fell roughly linearly with age.

Next came a second PCR, run for about 6 to 12 cycles, which used a sample-barcoded 5' primer along with a J-beta primer mix. All samples gave at least 3 million CDR3-containing paired-end reads. One entry per CDR3 protein results from TCRdb running MiXCR on the 5' RACE reads. In the table there are about 1.7 million distinct CDR3 sequences, 28% of which are singletons. The donors, healthy Caucasians from Russia, were aged 6 to 90. As regards this clonotype: Its antigen is unknown.

This CDR3 region has 15 residues. V gave up 7 bases and J gave up 2 bases, with 15 bases separating them. The sequencing input was blood. The J gene is TRBJ1-5, the V gene TRBV12-3 or TRBV12-4; D gene uncertain. The TCR originated in a woman in her 30s in good health. The CDR3 loop is CASKLDGPGNQPQHF. The CDR3 DNA is TGTGCCAGCAAACTAGACGGACCAGGCAATCAGCCCCAGCATTTT.